This record looks at one TCR beta chain sequence and its context. This sample is part of a study of cytomegalovirus exposure and HLA in healthy donors. Sequencing was performed with immunoSEQ multiplex PCR; in TCRdb, only in-frame clones are kept and a portion is missing. The sample shows fewer than 85,000 clones, over 85% of them seen only once. CDR3 length equals 14 residues. Trimming cost V 1 base and J 3 bases, with 10 bases left between them. Germline CDR1 is MGHRA and CDR2 is YSYEKL. The sample comprised PBMCs. The chain carries TRBV4-1 and TRBJ2-7, with D unclear. The receptor was derived from a woman under 30 in good health and CMV-seropositive. In DNA, the CDR3 is TGCGCCAGCAGCCAAGTGGCCAGGAACTACGAGCAGTACTTC. It translates to CASSQVARNYEQYF.